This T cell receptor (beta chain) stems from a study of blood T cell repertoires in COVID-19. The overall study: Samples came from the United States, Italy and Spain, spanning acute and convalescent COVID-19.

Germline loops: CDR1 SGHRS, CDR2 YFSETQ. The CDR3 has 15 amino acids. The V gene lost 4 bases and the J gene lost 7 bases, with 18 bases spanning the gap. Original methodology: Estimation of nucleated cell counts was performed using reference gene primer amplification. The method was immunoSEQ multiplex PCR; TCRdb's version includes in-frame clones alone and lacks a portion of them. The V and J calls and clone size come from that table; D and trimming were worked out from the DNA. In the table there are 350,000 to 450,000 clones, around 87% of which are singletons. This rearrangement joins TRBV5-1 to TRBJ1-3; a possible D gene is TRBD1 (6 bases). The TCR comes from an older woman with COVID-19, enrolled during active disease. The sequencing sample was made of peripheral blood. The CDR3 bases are TGCGCCAGCAGCGCAGGGGATTATAGCTCGAACACCATATATTTT. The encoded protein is CASSAGDYSSNTIYF.